Detailed here is one T cell receptor (beta chain). No antigen is known for it. This entry comes from a study of shared clonotypes between healthy human individuals. Regarding the study as a whole: Sampling included only blood; tissue repertoires likely differ. Rarefaction showed sorted-subset sequencing was incomplete despite large depth.

This CDR3 comprises 12 residues. Germline V gives CDR1 GTSNPN, CDR2 SVGIG (reference sequence). Trimming cost V 5 bases and J 4 bases, with 11 bases left between them. The run depth of the assay was deep. Sorted-subset replicate PCRs used 200 to 250 ng DNA, approximately 30,000 T cell genomes. Profiling relied on immunoSEQ multiplex PCR, and the TCRdb table lists in-frame clones only, not all of them. The sample contains about 2.4 million clones, more than 80% of which appear only once. Material for sequencing was naive CD4+ T cells sorted from blood. Specified subset: CD45RA+ positively selected. This sequence originates from a man in his late teens or twenties in good health. The chain carries TRBV30 and TRBJ1-2, with D tentatively TRBD1 (6 bases). CDR3 nucleotides: TGTGCCTGGGGTGACAGGTCCTATGGCTACACCTTC. This translates into CAWGDRSYGYTF.